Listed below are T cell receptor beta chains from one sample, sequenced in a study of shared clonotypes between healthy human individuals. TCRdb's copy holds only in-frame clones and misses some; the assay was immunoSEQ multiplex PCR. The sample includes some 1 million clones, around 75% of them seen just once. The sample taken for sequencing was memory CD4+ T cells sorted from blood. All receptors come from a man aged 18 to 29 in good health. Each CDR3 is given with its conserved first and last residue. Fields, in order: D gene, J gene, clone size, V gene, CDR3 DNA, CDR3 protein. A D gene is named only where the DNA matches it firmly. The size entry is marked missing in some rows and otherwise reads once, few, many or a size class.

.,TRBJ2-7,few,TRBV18,TGTGCCAGCTCTTCCTCCGGGACTGGGCTGTACGAGCAGTACTTC,CASSSSGTGLYEQYF
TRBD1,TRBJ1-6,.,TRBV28,TGTGCCAGCAGGGAACCCGGGACAGGGGTTTCACCCCTCCACTTT,CASREPGTGVSPLHF
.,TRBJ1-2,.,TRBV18,TGTGCCAGCTCACCGGGGACTCAGGAGGGCTACACCTTC,CASSPGTQEGYTF
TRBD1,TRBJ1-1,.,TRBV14,TGTGCCAGCAGCCACAGGACGGGACAGGGCACTGAAGCTTTCTTT,CASSHRTGQGTEAFF
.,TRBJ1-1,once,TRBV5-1,TGCGCCAGCAGCAATCTCGGAGAAGGCACTGAAGCTTTCTTT,CASSNLGEGTEAFF
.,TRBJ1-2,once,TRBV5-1,TGCGCCAGCAGCTTTACAGGGAACTATGGCTACACCTTC,CASSFTGNYGYTF
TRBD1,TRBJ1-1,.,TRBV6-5,TGTGCCAGCAATCAGGGGGCGACTGGCACTGAAGCTTTCTTT,CASNQGATGTEAFF
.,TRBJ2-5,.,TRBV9,TGTGCCAGCAGCGTGGCACAGGGAAAAGAGACCCAGTACTTC,CASSVAQGKETQYF
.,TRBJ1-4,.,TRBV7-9,TGTGCCAGCAGCCCGGGGGGGGACATGCGGGCTGAAAAACTGTTTTTT,CASSPGGDMRAEKLFF
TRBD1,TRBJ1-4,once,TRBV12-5,TGTGCTAGTGGTCGATGGGACAGTGCAAAACTGTTTTTT,CASGRWDSAKLFF
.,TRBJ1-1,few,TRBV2,TGTGCCAGCAGCCCCAACACAGTGAACACTGAAGCTTTCTTT,CASSPNTVNTEAFF
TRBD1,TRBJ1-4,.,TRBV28,TGTGCCAGCGGACAGGGGGAGAAAGGACTGTTTTTT,CASGQGEKGLFF
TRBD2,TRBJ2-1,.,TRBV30,TGTGCCTGGAGCGACACTAGCGGGAGGGCCGGAGGTGAGCAGTTCTTC,CAWSDTSGRAGGEQFF
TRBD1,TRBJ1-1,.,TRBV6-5,TGTGCCAGCATGAGGGACAGGGTAGCTTTCTTT,CASMRDRVAFF
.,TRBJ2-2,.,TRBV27,TGTGCCAGCAGTCCCGGACGGAGTTACACCGGGGAGCTGTTTTTT,CASSPGRSYTGELFF
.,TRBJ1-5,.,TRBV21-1,TGTGCCAGCAGCAAAGCCAGGTTGTACGATCAGCCCCAGCATTTT,CASSKARLYDQPQHF
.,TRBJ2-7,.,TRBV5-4,TGTGCCAGCAGTCCACCGGGACCAAGGGTCTACGAGCAGTACTTC,CASSPPGPRVYEQYF
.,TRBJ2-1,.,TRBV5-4,TGTGCCAGCAGCGGAGGGGGCGGAACAGTCTCCTACAATGAGCAGTTCTTC,CASSGGGGTVSYNEQFF
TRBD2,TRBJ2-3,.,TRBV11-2,TGTGCCAGCAGCCTTCGGGTCGGGGGGGCCACAGATACGCAGTATTTT,CASSLRVGGATDTQYF
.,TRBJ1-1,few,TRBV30,TGTGCCTGGAGTCCCGGGACGGGGAACACTGAAGCTTTCTTT,CAWSPGTGNTEAFF
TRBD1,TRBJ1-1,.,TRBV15,TGTGCCACCAGCAGAGCAGGGGGCGCCATGAACACTGAAGCTTTCTTT,CATSRAGGAMNTEAFF
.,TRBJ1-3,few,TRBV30,TGTGCCTGGAGTGAAGGGTACCAAGGAAACACCATATATTTT,CAWSEGYQGNTIYF
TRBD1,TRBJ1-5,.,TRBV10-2,TGCGCCAGCAACCCCACAGGGGGCAATCAGCCCCAGCATTTT,CASNPTGGNQPQHF
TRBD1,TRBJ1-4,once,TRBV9,TGTGCCAGCAGCACCCGACAGGGGGCTACTGAAAAACTGTTTTTT,CASSTRQGATEKLFF
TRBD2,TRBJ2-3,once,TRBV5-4,TGTGCCAGCAGCTCGGGGGGGAGCACAGATACGCAGTATTTT,CASSSGGSTDTQYF
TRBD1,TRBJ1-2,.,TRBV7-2,TGTGCCAGCAGCTTGGACGGGACAGGGTACCACTATGGCTACACCTTC,CASSLDGTGYHYGYTF